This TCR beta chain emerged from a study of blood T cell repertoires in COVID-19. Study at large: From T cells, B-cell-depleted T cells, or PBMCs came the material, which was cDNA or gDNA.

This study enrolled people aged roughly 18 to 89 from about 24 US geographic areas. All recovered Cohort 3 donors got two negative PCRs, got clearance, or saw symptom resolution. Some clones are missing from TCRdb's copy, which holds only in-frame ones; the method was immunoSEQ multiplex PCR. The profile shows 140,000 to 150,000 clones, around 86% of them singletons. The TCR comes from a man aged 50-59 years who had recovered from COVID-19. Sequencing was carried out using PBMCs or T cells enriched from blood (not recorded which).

CDR3 loop: CASSRKAGTRYGYTF. The CDR3 DNA is TGTGCCAGCAGCCGAAAGGCGGGGACTCGCTATGGCTACACCTTC. This chain uses TRBV3-1 (or the pseudogene TRBV3-2) with TRBJ1-2; TRBD1 might be the D (5 bases). Germline V CDR1 and CDR2: LGHDT, YNNKEL (reference sequence). The length of the CDR3 is 15 residues. V was cut by 4 bases and J by 4 bases, with 16 bases left in between.